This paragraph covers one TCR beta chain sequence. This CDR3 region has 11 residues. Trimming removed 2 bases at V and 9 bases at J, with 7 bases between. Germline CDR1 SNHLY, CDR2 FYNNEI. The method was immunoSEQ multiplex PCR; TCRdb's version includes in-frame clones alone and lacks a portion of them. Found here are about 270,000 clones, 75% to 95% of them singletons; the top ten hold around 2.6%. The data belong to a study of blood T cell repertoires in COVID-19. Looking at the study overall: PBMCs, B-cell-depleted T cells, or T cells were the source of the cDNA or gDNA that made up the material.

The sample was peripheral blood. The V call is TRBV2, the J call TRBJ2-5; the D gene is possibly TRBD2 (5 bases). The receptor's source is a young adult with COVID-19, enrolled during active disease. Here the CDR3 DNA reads TGTGCCAGCAGTGAATCGAGGGCCCAGTACTTC. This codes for CASSESRAQYF.